These 29 T cell receptor beta chains share one sample of origin, sequenced in a study of T cell clonality in common variable immunodeficiency. General study points: In common variable immunodeficiency, TCR beta chains reportedly carried fewer deletions and N-nucleotide insertions.

No cognate antigen is known for these TCRs. The repertoire was sequenced with immunoSEQ multiplex PCR; TCRdb's copy has only in-frame clones and lacks some. The sample contains about 20,000 clones, none of them singletons. Sequencing input: peripheral blood mononuclear cells. Receptors were obtained from a human donor with common variable immunodeficiency.

As for this clone: One end of the junction fails to match germline, which may point to a read error. The read comes to an end 3 residues before the CDR3 does, leaving the germline J gene to fill in the end. The rearrangement uses TRBV7-7 and TRBJ2-3; D might be TRBD1 or TRBD2, each matching 5 bases. This CDR3 region has 13 residues. Germline lookup yields CDR1 SSHAT and CDR2 FNYEAQ (reference sequence). This CDR3 reads CASSLERGDTQYF. The CDR3 bases that were read are TGTGCTAGCAGCTTGGAGAGGGGAGATACG.

In its sample, this clone was seen a few times. Here the CDR3 reads CASSPTQGGRRTDTQYF. The covered CDR3 bases are TGTGCCAGTAGTCCTACACAGGGCGGGAGGCGTACAGATACG. The V call is TRBV19, the J call TRBJ2-3, with 8 bases matching TRBD2. The CDR3 end lies 3 residues beyond the end of the read and is filled in from the germline J gene. The germline gives CDR1 LNHDA, CDR2 SQIVND (reference sequence). The CDR3 spans 17 residues. Trimming at V came to 5 bases and at J to 3 bases, leaving 13 bases not matched to a gene.

Notes on this clone: The CDR3 end lies 3 residues beyond the end of the read and is filled in from the germline J gene. This rearrangement joins TRBV7-2 to TRBJ2-7, with 9 nucleotides matching TRBD1. The J segment lost 6 bases and the V segment lost 6 bases, leaving 9 bases of the junction unmatched. Germline V gene lookup returns CDR1 SGHTA and CDR2 FQGNSA. The CDR3 is 14 amino acids. CDR3: CASRPDRGGSEQYF. The part of the CDR3 DNA that was read is TGTGCCAGCAGACCGGACAGGGGAGGTAGCGAG.

In its sample, this clone was seen a few times. The CDR3 extends 3 residues past the end of the read, so its final part is completed from the germline J gene. The V and J genes are TRBV19 and TRBJ1-5, with D maybe TRBD1 (5 bases). This CDR3 has 14 residues. Germline CDR1 reads LNHDA; CDR2 reads SQIVND (reference sequence). Trimming removed 3 bases from V and 2 bases from J, with 8 bases in between. The CDR3 DNA, read in part, is TGTGCCAGTAGTATCAGGGAGGGCAATCAGCCC. Its translation is CASSIREGNQP. The full CDR3 is CASSIREGNQPQHF.

This clone was seen a handful of times. The CDR3 reads CASSWGQGRINTGELFF. The covered CDR3 bases are TGTGCCAGCAGCTGGGGGCAGGGGCGAATAAACACCGGGGAG. The chain combines TRBV7-6 with TRBJ2-2, with a tentative D call TRBD1 (6 bases). Read data end 3 residues before the CDR3 end; the end is taken from the germline J gene. Trimming shortened V by 4 bases and J by 2 bases, and 17 bases separated the two germline ends. Germline CDR1 SGHVS, CDR2 FNYEAQ. The CDR3 length is 17 residues. Looking up the rest from reference TRBV7-6 and TRBJ2-2 gives the full variable domain: GAGVSQSPRYKVTKRGQDVALRCDPISGHVSLYWYRQALGQGPEFLTYFNYEAQQDKSGLPNDRFSAERPEGSISTLTIQRTEQRDSAMYRCASSWGQGRINTGELFFGEGSRLTVL.

This clone is medium-sized in the sample. From the germline J gene comes the end of the CDR3, since the read stops 3 residues before it. The chain couples TRBV10-3 to TRBJ1-2; D gene ambiguous. This CDR3 region has 13 residues. Germline CDR1 reads ENHRY; CDR2 reads SYGVKD. Trimming took 5 bases from V and 7 from J, leaving 14 bases between them. The covered CDR3 bases are TGTGCCATCAGTCCGGCAACAGTTGGTGGC. Translating gives CAISPATVGG. The entire CDR3 protein is CAISPATVGGYTF.

This clone was counted ten times or more. The read halts 3 residues ahead of the CDR3 end, with the missing end drawn from the germline J gene. The chain employs TRBV10-3 and TRBJ2-5, with D perhaps TRBD1 (5 bases). The CDR3 loop spans 16 amino acids. Trimming pared 9 bases from V and 5 bases from J, leaving 25 bases between. Germline V gene lookup returns CDR1 ENHRY and CDR2 SYGVKD. Incomplete CDR3 DNA: TGTGCCATTTCCCTGGACACGCCTGGCGCAGCGGAGACC. Translation: CAISLDTPGAAET. The whole CDR3 sequence is CAISLDTPGAAETQYF.

On this clone itself: The CDR3 end is not reached by the read, which stops 3 residues before it; the germline J gene fills it in. The chain joins TRBV19 to TRBJ1-5; D unresolved. CDR3 length: 13 amino acids. Germline CDR1 LNHDA, CDR2 SQIVND (reference sequence). V shed 4 bases and J shed 2 bases, with 6 bases lying between them. The DNA read from the CDR3 is TGTGCCAGTAGTACGTATGGCAATCAGCCC. This sequence encodes CASSTYGNQP. The full CDR3 is CASSTYGNQPQHF.

With regard to this clone: The read terminates 3 residues ahead of where the CDR3 ends, so the germline J gene completes it. The rearrangement uses TRBV18 and TRBJ1-3; 8 bases align to TRBD1. The trim removed 8 bases at V and 3 bases at J, leaving 6 bases unmatched. The CDR3 runs 14 residues. Germline CDR1 reads KGHSH; CDR2 reads LQKENI. The covered CDR3 bases are TGTGCCAGCCTACGACAGGGGATTGGAAACACC. This codes for CASLRQGIGNT. The whole CDR3 sequence is CASLRQGIGNTIYF.

Note on this clone: With the read ending 3 residues before the CDR3 end, the germline J gene is used to fill in that end. This chain connects TRBV18 to TRBJ1-2; TRBD1 matches 11 bases. Germline V CDR1 and CDR2: KGHSH, LQKENI. The V and J ends lost 3 bases and 7 bases, in that order; junction bases with no gene match: 13. The CDR3 sequence is 17 residues long. The part of the CDR3 DNA that was read is TGTGCCAGCTCACCCGATATCGGGACAGGGGGAAGTCGTGGC. Translating it yields CASSPDIGTGGSRG. The whole CDR3 protein is CASSPDIGTGGSRGYTF.

Worth noting for this clone: Read data end 3 residues before the CDR3 end; the end is taken from the germline J gene. The rearrangement uses TRBV19 and TRBJ2-2; the D gene is possibly TRBD1 (5 bases). Trimming took 2 bases from V and 4 from J, leaving 14 bases between them. Per the germline V gene, CDR1 is LNHDA and CDR2 is SQIVND (reference sequence). CDR3 length: 16 residues. The sequenced CDR3 bases are TGTGCCAGTAGTATAATCTCAGGGTTCGGCACCGGGGAG. This translates into CASSIISGFGTGE. The entire CDR3 protein is CASSIISGFGTGELFF.

Concerning this clone itself: The CDR3 is cut off 3 residues early in the read; its end comes from the germline J gene. The rearrangement joins TRBV6-2 or TRBV6-3 to TRBJ2-7; TRBD2 aligns across 7 bases. Germline CDR1 and CDR2: MNHEY and SVGEGT. V shed 2 bases, J shed 0 bases, and the junction held 4 bases outside the gene matches. The CDR3 is made up of 15 amino acids. The CDR3 sequence is CASSYGREISYEQYF. The DNA read from the CDR3 is TGTGCCAGCAGTTACGGGCGGGAGATCTCCTACGAG.

In regard to this clone: Read data end 3 residues before the CDR3 end; the end is taken from the germline J gene. The rearrangement links TRBV2 to TRBJ1-5; 11 positions match TRBD1. Germline V lookup: CDR1 SNHLY, CDR2 FYNNEI. The CDR3 consists of 19 residues. The V segment lost 6 bases and the J segment 1 base; nucleotides outside the gene matches: 14. The CDR3 spells CASRAGQGAQGLSNQPQHF. The part of the CDR3 DNA that was read is TGTGCCAGCAGGGCAGGACAGGGGGCGCAGGGGCTGAGCAATCAGCCC. The entire variable domain, with the rest obtained from reference TRBV2 and TRBJ1-5, is as follows: EPEVTQTPSHQVTQMGQEVILRCVPISNHLYFYWYRQILGQKVEFLVSFYNNEISEKSEIFDDQFSVERPDGSNFTLKIRSTKLEDSAMYFCASRAGQGAQGLSNQPQHFGDGTRLSIL.

This clone is labeled medium-sized. Read sequence stops 3 residues before the CDR3 end, and the germline J gene provides the missing end. The V gene is TRBV20-1, the J gene TRBJ2-3; 10 bases map to TRBD2. Germline lookup yields CDR1 DFQATT and CDR2 SNEGSKA (reference sequence). The junction had 14 bases not matched to a gene; V was cut back by 3 bases and J by 5 bases. The CDR3 has 17 residues. CDR3 sequence reads: CSASLAGAPLRGDTQYF. CDR3 bases read: TGCAGTGCTAGTCTAGCGGGGGCACCCCTGAGGGGAGATACG.

Of note for this clone: The DNA ends 3 residues before the CDR3 does, and the rest of the CDR3 is filled in from the germline J gene. V is TRBV6-2 or TRBV6-3 and J is TRBJ2-7; 14 positions agree with TRBD2. The ends lost 6 bases at V and 3 bases at J; junction bases unmatched: 10. Germline V lookup: CDR1 MNHEY, CDR2 SVGEGT. CDR3 size: 17 residues. CDR3 amino acids: CASSPGTSGREYYEQYF. CDR3 bases read: TGTGCCAGCAGCCCGGGGACTAGCGGGAGAGAATACTACGAG.

By share, this clone counts as medium-sized. The read comes to an end 3 residues before the CDR3 does, leaving the germline J gene to fill in the end. The J gene is TRBJ2-3, the V gene TRBV6-4, with TRBD2 matching 12 bases. Germline CDR1 is MRHNA and CDR2 is SNTAGT. The ends lost 5 bases at V and 2 bases at J; junction bases unmatched: 5. The CDR3 covers 16 residues. CDR3 residues: CASSQLAGGTTDTQYF. The covered CDR3 bases are TGTGCCAGCAGTCAACTAGCGGGGGGCACCACAGATACG.

This clone was recorded a few times. The read finishes 3 residues shy of the CDR3 end, and the germline J gene is used to complete it. The chain is built from TRBV19 and TRBJ1-3, with unresolved D. The CDR3 contains 14 residues. Between the trimmed V and J ends, which lost 9 bases and 6 bases, there was a span of 18 bases. Per germline, CDR1 LNHDA and CDR2 SQIVND (reference sequence). CDR3 sequence: CASIAVFRPNTIYF. The covered CDR3 bases are TGTGCCAGCATTGCGGTCTTTAGACCAAACACC.

On this clone: The observed sequence ends 3 residues before the CDR3 terminus, with the missing tail filled in from the germline J gene. V and J are TRBV18 and TRBJ2-6; D ambiguous. Germline V gives CDR1 KGHSH, CDR2 LQKENI. The CDR3 contains 15 residues. With 2 bases removed from V and 1 base from J, the gap between germline ends came to 6 bases. This CDR3 is CASSPTVSGANVLTF. The sequenced part of the CDR3 DNA is TGTGCCAGCTCACCAACTGTTTCTGGGGCCAACGTC.

Regarding this clone: The read ends 3 residues before the CDR3 terminus; that terminus is restored from the germline J gene. The genes are TRBV2 and TRBJ2-1; 9 nucleotides match TRBD2. Germline CDR1 is SNHLY and CDR2 is FYNNEI. Losses at the gene ends were 3 bases for V and 5 bases for J; bases not matched to a gene: 2. The CDR3 loop spans 14 amino acids. Here the CDR3 reads CASSEREGNNEQFF. The covered CDR3 bases are TGTGCCAGCAGTGAGCGGGAGGGAAACAATGAG.

The CDR3 reads CASSPQESNEKLFF. Incomplete CDR3 DNA: TGTGCCAGCTCACCGCAGGAGTCTAATGAAAAA. This rearrangement joins TRBV18 to TRBJ1-4, with unresolved D. The read falls 3 residues short of the CDR3 end, and the missing part is taken from the germline J gene. Trimming stripped 3 bases from V and 3 bases from J, with 8 bases between. This CDR3 region has 14 residues. Per germline, CDR1 KGHSH and CDR2 LQKENI.

This clone was observed at least ten times. The CDR3 is cut off 3 residues early in the read; its end comes from the germline J gene. The chain carries TRBV6-2 or TRBV6-3 and TRBJ2-7, with D perhaps being TRBD1 or TRBD2 (5 bases each). The germline gives CDR1 MNHEY, CDR2 SVGEGT. This CDR3 spans 15 amino acids. The V and J ends lost 6 bases and 3 bases respectively, with 18 bases between them. The CDR3 region is CASSLQEESGYEQYF. Incomplete CDR3 DNA: TGTGCCAGCAGCTTACAGGAGGAAAGTGGCTACGAG.

A note on this clone: Read sequence stops 3 residues before the CDR3 end, and the germline J gene provides the missing end. This rearrangement joins TRBV7-6 to TRBJ2-5, with TRBD2 matching 9 bases. Germline V gives CDR1 SGHVS, CDR2 FNYEAQ. V shed 4 bases, J shed 5 bases, and the junction held 5 bases outside the gene matches. The CDR3 totals 14 residues. CDR3 DNA, as far as it was read: TGTGCCAGCAGCTCCCCAGGACTAGCGGAGACC. Translating gives CASSSPGLAET. From start to end, the CDR3 is CASSSPGLAETQYF.

Comments on this clone: The missing CDR3 end, 3 residues past where the read stops, is filled in from the germline J gene. This chain uses TRBV19 with TRBJ1-5, with 9 bases that match TRBD1. In germline, CDR1 is LNHDA, CDR2 SQIVND (reference sequence). This CDR3 is built from 18 residues. With V trimmed by 4 bases and J by 1 base, 11 bases remained unmatched. CDR3 in amino acids: CASSRGQGTEISNQPQHF. The DNA read from the CDR3 is TGTGCCAGTAGTAGGGGACAGGGTACGGAAATCAGCAATCAGCCC.

This clone came up a few times. The CDR3 is cut off 3 residues early in the read; its end comes from the germline J gene. V and J are TRBV6-2 or TRBV6-3 and TRBJ1-2; TRBD1 matches at 8 bases. CDR1 is MNHEY and CDR2 is SVGEGT in the germline V gene. The CDR3 totals 16 residues. With V trimmed by 2 bases and J by 1 base, 6 bases remained unmatched. The covered CDR3 bases are TGTGCCAGCAGTTACCCTCGAGGGACAGGTAACTATGGC. Translating it yields CASSYPRGTGNYG. The full CDR3 reads CASSYPRGTGNYGYTF.

Details on this clone: The CDR3 goes on 3 residues after the read ends, and that part is filled in from the germline J gene. The rearrangement joins TRBV30 to TRBJ2-1; the D gene is possibly TRBD2 (7 bases). Trimming removed 7 bases at V and 3 bases at J, with 16 bases between. This CDR3 is built from 14 residues. Germline-derived CDR1 and CDR2 are GTSNPN and SVGIG (reference sequence). The CDR3 loop reads CAFRGGSGYNEQFF. CDR3 DNA (partial): TGTGCCTTCAGGGGCGGGAGTGGCTACAATGAG.

As concerns this clone: The CDR3 end lies 3 residues beyond the end of the read and is filled in from the germline J gene. The rearrangement links TRBV30 to TRBJ2-7; 9 bases line up with TRBD2. CDR1 and CDR2 from the germline V gene are GTSNPN and SVGIG (reference sequence). With 0 bases clipped from V and 0 bases from J, the junction kept 3 bases outside the gene matches. The CDR3 is 15 residues long. CDR3 sequence reads: CAWSVPSGASYEQYF. CDR3 bases read: TGTGCCTGGAGTGTACCTAGCGGGGCCTCCTACGAG.

There are a few counts of this clone. Incomplete CDR3 DNA: TGTGCCAGCAGCTTATCGAAGACAGGGGAGGAAAAA. This codes for CASSLSKTGEEK. The entire CDR3 sequence reads CASSLSKTGEEKLFF. V usage is TRBV7-9 and J usage is TRBJ1-4; TRBD1 matches at 8 bases. The CDR3 goes on 3 residues after the read ends, and that part is filled in from the germline J gene. The junction had 7 bases not matched to a gene; V was cut back by 2 bases and J by 8 bases. Germline V gene data show CDR1 as SEHNR and CDR2 as FQNEAQ (reference sequence). The CDR3 spans 15 residues.

This clone showed up just a few times. The read ends 3 residues shy of where the CDR3 ends; the end is completed using the germline J gene. V and J are TRBV5-1 and TRBJ1-5; perhaps TRBD1 as D (5 bases). CDR3 length equals 14 residues. Deletions cut 0 bases from V and 7 bases from J, with 11 bases between. CDR1 is SGHRS, CDR2 YFSETQ, per germline. The sequenced CDR3 bases are TGCGCCAGCAGCTTGGAGTCCGGGGGACAGCCC. Amino acids: CASSLESGGQP. The full CDR3 is CASSLESGGQPQHF.

Concerning this clone itself: The CDR3 end falls 3 residues outside the read, so it is completed with the germline J gene. J is TRBJ2-1 and V is TRBV7-9; perhaps TRBD1 as D (6 bases). Germline assignment: CDR1 SEHNR and CDR2 FQNEAQ (reference sequence). The CDR3 contains 14 residues. The V gene lost 4 bases and the J gene lost 6 bases, with 13 bases spanning the gap. The CDR3 loop is CASSSWTVRNEQFF. The DNA read from the CDR3 is TGTGCCAGCAGCTCCTGGACAGTTCGCAATGAG.